This T cell receptor (beta chain) was documented in a study of identical twins. Overall study results and limits: Twin pairs' shared out-of-frame alpha sequences were enriched in low generation probability. Twins' excess sharing was less marked for out-of-frame beta sequences.

Template switching introduced a universal primer site, and the cDNA bore unique molecular identifiers. TCRdb called the 5' RACE reads again in MiXCR, with one record for every CDR3 protein. Counted here are about 550,000 distinct CDR3 sequences, about a fifth occurring once; the ten biggest clones make up around 0.48%. As to this clonotype: Its antigen is unknown.

Germline V gives CDR1 SQVTM, CDR2 ANQGSEA. Trimming cost V 6 bases and J 9 bases; bases outside gene matches: 14. The CDR3 totals 14 residues. This same sample was also taken into another study, of yellow fever vaccine responses in identical twins.

V and J are TRBV29-1 and TRBJ2-1, with 7 positions matching TRBD2. The sample comprised CD4+ T cells sorted from blood. The TCR sequence derives from a woman aged 18-29 years in good health. CDR3 sequence reads: CSVGRGSPGGEQFF. The CDR3 coding sequence is TGCAGCGTAGGGCGCGGGAGCCCGGGAGGTGAGCAGTTCTTC.